This T cell receptor (beta chain) was documented in a study of OX40 agonist ivuxolimab in advanced cancers. CDR3 length equals 13 residues. The germline gives CDR1 KGHSH, CDR2 LQKENI. With 5 bases removed from V and 6 bases from J, the gap between germline ends came to 10 bases. TCRdb's copy holds only in-frame clones and misses some; the assay was immunoSEQ multiplex PCR. The sample shows 60,000 to 65,000 clones, approximately 83% of them seen only once. This receptor was identified in an adult with an advanced solid tumor such as melanoma, head and neck, liver or kidney cancer. This rearrangement joins TRBV18 to TRBJ2-2; D not resolved. This sample comprised CD4+ or CD8+ T cells sorted from blood, obtained in a trial of the OX40 agonist ivuxolimab. CDR3 sequence (DNA): TGTGCCAGCTCATCCGTCCCGTCCGGGGAGCTGTTTTTT. Amino acids: CASSSVPSGELFF.